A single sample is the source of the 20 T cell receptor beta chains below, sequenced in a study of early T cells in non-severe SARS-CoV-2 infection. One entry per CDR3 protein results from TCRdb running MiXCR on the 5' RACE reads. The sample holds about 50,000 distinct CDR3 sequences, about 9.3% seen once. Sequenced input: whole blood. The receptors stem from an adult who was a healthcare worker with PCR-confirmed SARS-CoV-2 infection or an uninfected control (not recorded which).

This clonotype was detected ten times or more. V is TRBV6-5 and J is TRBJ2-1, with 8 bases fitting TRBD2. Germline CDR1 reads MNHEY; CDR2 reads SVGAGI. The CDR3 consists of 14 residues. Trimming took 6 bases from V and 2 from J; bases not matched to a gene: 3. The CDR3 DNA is TGTGCCAGCAGCCGGCGGGAGGCCTACAATGAGCAGTTCTTC. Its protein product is CASSRREAYNEQFF.

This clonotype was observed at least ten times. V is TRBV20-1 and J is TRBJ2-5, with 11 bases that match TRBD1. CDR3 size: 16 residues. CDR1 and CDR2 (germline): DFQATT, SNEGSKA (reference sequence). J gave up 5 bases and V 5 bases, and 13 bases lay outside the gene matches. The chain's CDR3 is CSAFNVGTGGIETQYF. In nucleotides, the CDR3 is TGCAGTGCTTTTAACGTCGGGACAGGGGGAATTGAGACCCAGTACTTC.

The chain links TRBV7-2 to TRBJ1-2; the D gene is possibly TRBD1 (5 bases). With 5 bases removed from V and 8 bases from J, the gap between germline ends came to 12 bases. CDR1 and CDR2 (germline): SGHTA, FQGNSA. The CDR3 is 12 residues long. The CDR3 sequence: CASSLRKGGYTF. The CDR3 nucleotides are TGTGCCAGCAGCCTACGAAAGGGGGGCTACACCTTC.

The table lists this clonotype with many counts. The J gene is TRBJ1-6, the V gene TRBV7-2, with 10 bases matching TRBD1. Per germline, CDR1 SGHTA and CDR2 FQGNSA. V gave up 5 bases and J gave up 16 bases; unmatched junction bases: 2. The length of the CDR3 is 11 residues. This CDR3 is CASSMDRGLHF. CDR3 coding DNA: TGTGCCAGCAGCATGGACAGGGGGCTCCACTTT.

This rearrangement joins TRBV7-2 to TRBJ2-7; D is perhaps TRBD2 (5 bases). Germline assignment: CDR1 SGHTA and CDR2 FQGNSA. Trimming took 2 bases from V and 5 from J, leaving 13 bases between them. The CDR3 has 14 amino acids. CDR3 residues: CASSLRGLGHEQYF. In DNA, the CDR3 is TGTGCCAGCAGCTTAAGAGGGCTTGGGCACGAGCAGTACTTC. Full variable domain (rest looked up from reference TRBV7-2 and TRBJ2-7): GAGVSQSPSNKVTEKGKDVELRCDPISGHTALYWYRQSLGQGLEFLIYFQGNSAPDKSGLPSDRFSAERTGGSVSTLTIQRTQQEDSAVYLCASSLRGLGHEQYFGPGTRLTVT.

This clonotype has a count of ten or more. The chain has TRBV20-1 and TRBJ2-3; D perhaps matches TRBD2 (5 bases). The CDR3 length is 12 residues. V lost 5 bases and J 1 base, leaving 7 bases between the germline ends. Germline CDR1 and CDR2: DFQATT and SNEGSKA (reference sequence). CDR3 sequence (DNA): TGCAGTGCTGTTAGCGGCACAGATACGCAGTATTTT. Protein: CSAVSGTDTQYF.

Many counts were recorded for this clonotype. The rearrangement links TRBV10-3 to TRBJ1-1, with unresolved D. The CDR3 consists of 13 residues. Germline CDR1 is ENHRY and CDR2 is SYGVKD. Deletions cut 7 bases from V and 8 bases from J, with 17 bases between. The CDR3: CAIKGVGPLEAFF. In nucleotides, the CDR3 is TGTGCCATCAAGGGCGTAGGGCCTTTGGAAGCTTTCTTT.

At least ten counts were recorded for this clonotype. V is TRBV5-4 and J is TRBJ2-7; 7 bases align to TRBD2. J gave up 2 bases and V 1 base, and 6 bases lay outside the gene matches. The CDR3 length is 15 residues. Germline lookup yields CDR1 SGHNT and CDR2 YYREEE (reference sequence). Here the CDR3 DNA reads TGTGCCAGCAGCTTGTTCCTCGGGACTACCTACGAGCAGTACTTC. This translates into CASSLFLGTTYEQYF.

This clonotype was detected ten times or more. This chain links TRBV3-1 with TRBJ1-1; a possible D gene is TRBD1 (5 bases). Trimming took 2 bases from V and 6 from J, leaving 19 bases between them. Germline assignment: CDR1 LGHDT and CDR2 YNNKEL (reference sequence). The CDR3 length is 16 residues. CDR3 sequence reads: CASSQTIQGRGAEAFF. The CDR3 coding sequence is TGTGCCAGCAGCCAAACAATCCAGGGTCGTGGGGCTGAAGCTTTCTTT.

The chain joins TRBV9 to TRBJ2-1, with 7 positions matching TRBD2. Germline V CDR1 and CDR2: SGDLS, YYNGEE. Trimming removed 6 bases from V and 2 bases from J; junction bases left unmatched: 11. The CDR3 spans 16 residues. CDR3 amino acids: CASTEGGSPPYNEQFF. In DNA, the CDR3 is TGTGCCAGCACTGAAGGCGGGAGCCCCCCCTACAATGAGCAGTTCTTC.

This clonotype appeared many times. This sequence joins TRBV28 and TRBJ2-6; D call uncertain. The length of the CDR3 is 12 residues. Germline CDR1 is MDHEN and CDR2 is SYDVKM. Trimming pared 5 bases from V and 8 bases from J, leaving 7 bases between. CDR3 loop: CASSLLSNVLTF. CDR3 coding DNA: TGTGCCAGCAGTCTACTGTCCAACGTCCTGACTTTC.

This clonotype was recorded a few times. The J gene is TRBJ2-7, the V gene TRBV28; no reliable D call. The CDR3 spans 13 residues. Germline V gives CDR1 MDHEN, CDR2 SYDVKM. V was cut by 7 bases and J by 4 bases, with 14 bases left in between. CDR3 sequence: CASTPGQSYEQYF. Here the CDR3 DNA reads TGTGCCAGCACCCCGGGTCAGTCATACGAGCAGTACTTC.

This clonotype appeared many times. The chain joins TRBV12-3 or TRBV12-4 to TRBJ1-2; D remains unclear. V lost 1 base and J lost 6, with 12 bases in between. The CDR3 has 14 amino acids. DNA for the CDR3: TGTGCCAGCAGTTTAGAGGTTTCGGTCCATGGCTACACCTTC. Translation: CASSLEVSVHGYTF.

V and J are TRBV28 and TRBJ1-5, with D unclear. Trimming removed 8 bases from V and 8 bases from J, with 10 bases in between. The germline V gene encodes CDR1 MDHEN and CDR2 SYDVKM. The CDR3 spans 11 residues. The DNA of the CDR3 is TGTGCCAGCGGGCCCCACGAGCCCCAGCATTTT. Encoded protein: CASGPHEPQHF.

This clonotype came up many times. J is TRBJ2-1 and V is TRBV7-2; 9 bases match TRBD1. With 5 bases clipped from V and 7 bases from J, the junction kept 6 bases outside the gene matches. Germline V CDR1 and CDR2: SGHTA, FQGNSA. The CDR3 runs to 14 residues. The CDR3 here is CASSRNRGHNEQFF. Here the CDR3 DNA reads TGTGCCAGCAGCCGAAACAGGGGGCATAATGAGCAGTTCTTC.

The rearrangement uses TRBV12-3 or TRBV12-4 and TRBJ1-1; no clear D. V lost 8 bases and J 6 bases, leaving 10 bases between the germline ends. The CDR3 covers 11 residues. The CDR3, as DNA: TGTGCCAGCCGTCCCCCTTCTGAAGCTTTCTTT. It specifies CASRPPSEAFF.

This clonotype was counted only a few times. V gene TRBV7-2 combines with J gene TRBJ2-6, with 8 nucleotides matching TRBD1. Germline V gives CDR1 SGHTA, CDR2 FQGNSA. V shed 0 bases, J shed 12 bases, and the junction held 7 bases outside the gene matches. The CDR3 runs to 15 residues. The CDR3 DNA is TGTGCCAGCAGCTTAGCGTCTGGACAGGGACGCGTCCTGACTTTC. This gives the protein CASSLASGQGRVLTF.

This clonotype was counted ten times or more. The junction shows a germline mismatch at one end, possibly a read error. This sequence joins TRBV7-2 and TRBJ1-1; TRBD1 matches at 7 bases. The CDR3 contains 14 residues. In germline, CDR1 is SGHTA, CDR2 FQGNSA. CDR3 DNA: TGTGCCAGCAGTCGAGGGGGCGCAGGGACTGAAGTTTTCTTT. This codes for CASSRGGAGTEVFF. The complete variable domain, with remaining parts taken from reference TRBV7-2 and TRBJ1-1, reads GAGVSQSPSNKVTEKGKDVELRCDPISGHTALYWYRQSLGQGLEFLIYFQGNSAPDKSGLPSDRFSAERTGGSVSTLTIQRTQQEDSAVYLCASSRGGAGTEVFFGQGTRLTVV.

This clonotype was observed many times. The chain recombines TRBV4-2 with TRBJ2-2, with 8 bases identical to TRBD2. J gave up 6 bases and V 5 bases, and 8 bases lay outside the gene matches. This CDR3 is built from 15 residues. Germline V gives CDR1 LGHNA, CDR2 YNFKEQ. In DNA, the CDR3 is TGTGCCAGCAGCTTACGAGCGGGAGAACCCGGGGAGCTGTTTTTT. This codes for CASSLRAGEPGELFF.

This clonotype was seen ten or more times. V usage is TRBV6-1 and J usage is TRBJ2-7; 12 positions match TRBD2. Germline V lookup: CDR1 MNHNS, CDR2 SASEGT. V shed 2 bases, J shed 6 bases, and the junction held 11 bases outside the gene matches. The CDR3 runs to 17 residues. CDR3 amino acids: CASSEKRLAGVQVEQYF. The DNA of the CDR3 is TGTGCCAGCAGTGAAAAGCGACTAGCGGGAGTCCAGGTCGAGCAGTACTTC.